This is a list of T cell receptor beta chains from one sample in a study of T-cell memory formation after mild COVID-19. TCRdb fed the 5' RACE reads into MiXCR, producing one record per CDR3 protein. The repertoire has nearly 350,000 distinct CDR3 sequences, over 10% of them found once; the top ten carry roughly a fifth. Sequencing was performed on PBMCs or a T cell subset sorted from them (not recorded which). These receptors came from a man younger than 35 who had mild COVID-19 (a few samples of this study predate the infection). Cell type and time point are not known. Both conserved end residues are part of each CDR3. D genes are given only for firm matches. Where a row states a size, it is once, few, many or the class of an expanded clone; other rows omit it.

d_gene	v_gene	abundance	j_gene	CDR3nt	CDR3aa
TRBD2	TRBV20-1	NA	TRBJ2-1	TGCAGTGCAAGCCCGACGGGACTAGCGGGTTACTCCTACAATGAGCAGTTCTTC	CSASPTGLAGYSYNEQFF
TRBD2	TRBV27	few	TRBJ2-3	TGTGCCAGCAGTTCCATCACTAGCGGGGGAGGAGATACGCATTATTTT	CASSSITSGGGDTHYF
NA	TRBV20-1	NA	TRBJ2-2	TGCAGTGTTCCCGGACTGCTTCGGGCTTCGAACACCGGGGAGCTGTTTTTT	CSVPGLLRASNTGELFF
NA	TRBV5-6	few	TRBJ2-7	TGTGCCAGCAGCTTGGCATTGGTCTCGCAGCAGTACTTC	CASSLALVSQQYF
NA	TRBV6-5	NA	TRBJ1-2	TGTGCCAGCAGTTACTCCGACAGATACTATGGCTACACCTTC	CASSYSDRYYGYTF
NA	TRBV7-2	many	TRBJ1-6	TGTGCCAGCAGCTTACTCCCAGGACAGATGAATTCACCCCTCCACTTT	CASSLLPGQMNSPLHF
NA	TRBV7-3	NA	TRBJ1-1	TGTGCCAGCAGCTTAGGGCTAGGGGCCACTGAAGCTTTCTTT	CASSLGLGATEAFF
NA	TRBV24-1	NA	TRBJ2-5	TGTGCCACCAGTGACTCCAGACCCGGGCATGAGACCCAGTACTTC	CATSDSRPGHETQYF
NA	TRBV5-1	NA	TRBJ2-2	TGCGCCAGCAGCTCCCAGGGATTGAACACCGGGGAGCTGTTTTTT	CASSSQGLNTGELFF
NA	TRBV6-2/TRBV6-3	once	TRBJ1-4	TGTGCCAGCACCACCATACGGTCTCTAAATGAAAAACTGTTTTTT	CASTTIRSLNEKLFF